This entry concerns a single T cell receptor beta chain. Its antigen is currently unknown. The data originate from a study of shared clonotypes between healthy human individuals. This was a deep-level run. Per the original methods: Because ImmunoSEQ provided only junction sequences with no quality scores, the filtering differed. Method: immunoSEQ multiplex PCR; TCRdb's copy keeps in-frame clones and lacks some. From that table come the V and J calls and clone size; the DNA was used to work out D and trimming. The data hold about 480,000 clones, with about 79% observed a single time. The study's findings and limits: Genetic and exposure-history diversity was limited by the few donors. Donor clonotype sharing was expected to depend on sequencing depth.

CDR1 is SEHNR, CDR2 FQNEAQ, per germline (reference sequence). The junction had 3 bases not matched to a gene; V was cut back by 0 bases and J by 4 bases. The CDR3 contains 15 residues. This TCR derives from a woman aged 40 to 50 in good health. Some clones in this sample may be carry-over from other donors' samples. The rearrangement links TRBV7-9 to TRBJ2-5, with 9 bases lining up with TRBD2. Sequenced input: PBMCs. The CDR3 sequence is CASSLARGGTETQYF. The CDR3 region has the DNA TGTGCCAGCAGCTTAGCGCGGGGGGGTACAGAGACCCAGTACTTC.